The clone carrying this TCR beta chain was seen many times. Its antigen is unidentified. Via MiXCR, TCRdb re-called the 5' RACE reads, giving one row per CDR3 protein. The table records around 18,000 distinct CDR3 sequences, 7.5% to 9.5% of them present only once. This record belongs to a study of CD8 T cells in ankylosing spondylitis. V shed 0 bases and J 2 bases; nucleotides not matched to a gene: 3. Germline values: CDR1 SGHRS, CDR2 YFSETQ. CDR3 size: 16 residues. Study-level points and caveats: Blood from ankylosing spondylitis patients appeared to carry a characteristic roughly 8-variant TCR beta motif.

The sequence was obtained from a male donor with ankylosing spondylitis or in good health (not recorded which). The sample taken for sequencing was blood. This chain uses TRBV5-1 with TRBJ2-1; TRBD2 aligns across 9 bases. The CDR3 spells CASSLATSGTYNEQFF. DNA of the CDR3: TGCGCCAGCAGCTTGGCGACTAGCGGCACCTACAATGAGCAGTTCTTC.